This TCR beta chain was found in a study of early T cells in non-severe SARS-CoV-2 infection. Study as a whole: Investigators sequenced bulk RNA drawn from unsorted whole blood, and chains remained unpaired. Study findings and constraints: The study's VDJdb matching favored anti-spike CD8 responses and missed private and CD4 specificities.

In the library, individual cDNA molecules carried attached unique molecular identifiers. MiXCR, applied by TCRdb to the 5' RACE reads, yields one record per CDR3 protein. This table holds 15,000 to 25,000 distinct CDR3 sequences, about 4% found once. At least ten counts were recorded for this clonotype. The antigen remains unidentified. The V gene's germline CDR1 is MNHEY and CDR2 SMNVEV (reference sequence). With 5 bases removed from V and 6 bases from J, the gap between germline ends came to 17 bases. CDR3 length: 15 residues. The chain carries TRBV27 and TRBJ1-5; possibly TRBD1 for D (6 bases). This TCR was recovered from an adult who was a healthcare worker with PCR-confirmed SARS-CoV-2 infection or an uninfected control (not recorded which). Material: whole blood. The CDR3: CASSTPGETGQPQHF. The DNA of the CDR3 is TGTGCCAGCAGTACCCCAGGGGAAACAGGTCAGCCCCAGCATTTT.